The 13 T cell receptor beta chains below come from one sample, sequenced in a study of blood T cell repertoires in COVID-19. Libraries were prepared by immunoSEQ multiplex PCR; TCRdb keeps only in-frame clonotypes and omits some of them. The sample has 150,000 to 200,000 clones, roughly 88% seen once. The sample was peripheral blood. Source of these receptors: a woman aged 80 or over with active or convalescent COVID-19.

This chain joins TRBV25-1 and TRBJ1-1; perhaps TRBD1 as D (6 bases). Germline CDR1 is MGHDK and CDR2 is SYGVNS. The CDR3 runs to 14 residues. V was clipped by 4 bases and J by 5 bases, with 14 bases between them. The CDR3 bases are TGTGCCAGCAGTGCTCAGGGGTCGAAGACTGAAGCTTTCTTT. It encodes CASSAQGSKTEAFF.

V usage is TRBV19 and J usage is TRBJ2-4, with no clear D. The germline CDR1 and CDR2 sequences are LNHDA and SQIVND (reference sequence). Between the trimmed V and J ends, which lost 5 bases and 7 bases, there was a span of 9 bases. This CDR3 comprises 12 residues. CDR3 nucleotides: TGTGCCAGTAGTGGGCCCTCCAACATTCAGTACTTC. Its protein product is CASSGPSNIQYF.

This chain uses TRBV4-1 with TRBJ1-5; the match to TRBD1 covers 10 bases. Germline lookup yields CDR1 MGHRA and CDR2 YSYEKL. V lost 0 bases to trimming and J lost 0 bases; unmatched junction nucleotides: 5. The CDR3 sequence is 18 residues long. The CDR3 bases are TGCGCCAGCAGCCAAGATAGGGGACAGGGGCATAGCAATCAGCCCCAGCATTTT. It yields the protein CASSQDRGQGHSNQPQHF.

This clone occurred a few times. Here the CDR3 DNA reads TGTGCCAGCAGGCCGGGACAGGCCCCGGGGGAGCAGTACTTC. Encoded protein: CASRPGQAPGEQYF. The chain couples TRBV2 to TRBJ2-7; 8 positions agree with TRBD1. The CDR3 extends over 14 amino acids. V shed 6 bases, J shed 7 bases, and the junction held 11 bases outside the gene matches. In germline, CDR1 is SNHLY, CDR2 FYNNEI.

The chain links TRBV3-1 (or the pseudogene TRBV3-2) to TRBJ2-2; the D gene is possibly TRBD2 (6 bases). The CDR3 is made up of 14 amino acids. Germline-derived CDR1 and CDR2 are LGHDT and YNNKEL (reference sequence). V shed 8 bases and J shed 2 bases, with 12 bases lying between them. In nucleotides, the CDR3 is TGTGCCAGCCGTGGGGACTTCAACACCGGGGAGCTGTTTTTT. The encoded protein is CASRGDFNTGELFF.

This rearrangement joins TRBV10-3 to TRBJ2-3, with TRBD2 identical over 9 bases. Germline CDR1 and CDR2: ENHRY and SYGVKD. CDR3 length: 17 residues. V was pared by 4 bases and J by 3 bases, with 11 bases of the junction left unmatched. CDR3 protein: CAISGGSSGGRTDTQYF. Here the CDR3 DNA reads TGTGCCATCAGTGGAGGGTCCAGCGGGGGGAGGACAGATACGCAGTATTTT.

The chain recombines TRBV6-2 or TRBV6-3 with TRBJ2-7; 7 positions agree with TRBD1. Germline V gene data show CDR1 as MNHEY and CDR2 as SVGEGT. V lost 6 bases to trimming and J lost 2 bases; unmatched junction nucleotides: 10. The CDR3 is 15 amino acids. CDR3 protein: CASSPGLGGPYEQYF. CDR3 coding DNA: TGTGCCAGCAGCCCCGGCTTAGGGGGCCCCTACGAGCAGTACTTC.

V is TRBV24-1 and J is TRBJ2-5, with D possibly matching TRBD2 (6 bases). The V gene lost 1 base and the J gene lost 2 bases, with 10 bases spanning the gap. CDR3 length equals 15 residues. CDR1 and CDR2 (germline): KGHDR, SFDVKD. CDR3 amino acids: CATSDFTGGQETQYF. The CDR3 nucleotides read TGTGCCACCAGTGATTTTACTGGGGGGCAAGAGACCCAGTACTTC.

The rearrangement uses TRBV18 and TRBJ2-2; D is unresolved. This CDR3 region has 15 residues. Per the germline V gene, CDR1 is KGHSH and CDR2 is LQKENI. V was pared by 2 bases and J by 2 bases, with 9 bases between. The DNA of the CDR3 is TGTGCCAGCTCACCAACACAGATCAACACCGGGGAGCTGTTTTTT. This gives the protein CASSPTQINTGELFF.

This chain joins TRBV5-1 and TRBJ1-2; 9 bases align to TRBD1. The V segment lost 0 bases and the J segment 3 bases; nucleotides outside the gene matches: 0. Germline loops: CDR1 SGHRS, CDR2 YFSETQ. The CDR3 covers 14 residues. The DNA for the CDR3 is TGCGCCAGCAGCTTGGGGGACAGGGACTATGGCTACACCTTC. Translation gives CASSLGDRDYGYTF.

This chain links TRBV6-5 with TRBJ2-1; 11 positions match TRBD2. Germline CDR1 MNHEY, CDR2 SVGAGI. The CDR3 consists of 14 residues. Trimming cost V 5 bases and J 4 bases; bases outside gene matches: 1. DNA of the CDR3: TGTGCCAGCAGTATAGCGGGGGGGTACAATGAGCAGTTCTTC. Its translation is CASSIAGGYNEQFF.

This sequence joins TRBV5-6 and TRBJ1-2; perhaps TRBD1 as D (6 bases). V was shortened by 0 bases and J by 6 bases, with 12 bases between the two germline ends. The germline gives CDR1 SGHDT, CDR2 YYEEEE. The CDR3 spans 14 residues. The chain's CDR3 is CASSLESRGNGYTF. The CDR3 DNA is TGTGCCAGCAGCTTGGAATCTAGGGGGAATGGCTACACCTTC.

This clone was recorded only once. In DNA, the CDR3 is TGTGCCAGCAGACAGCCCGGAAACACCATATATTTT. Its protein product is CASRQPGNTIYF. The chain couples TRBV2 to TRBJ1-3; D unresolved. Germline CDR1 reads SNHLY; CDR2 reads FYNNEI. CDR3 size: 12 residues. V gave up 6 bases and J gave up 4 bases, with 7 bases separating them. Full variable domain (missing parts from reference TRBV2 and TRBJ1-3): EPEVTQTPSHQVTQMGQEVILRCVPISNHLYFYWYRQILGQKVEFLVSFYNNEISEKSEIFDDQFSVERPDGSNFTLKIRSTKLEDSAMYFCASRQPGNTIYFGEGSWLTVV.